A selection of T cell receptor beta chains follows, all from one sample in a study of blood T cells in healthy people across ages. TCRdb independently ran MiXCR on the 5' RACE reads; one entry per CDR3 protein. The sample lists 780,000 or so distinct CDR3 sequences; roughly 50% were seen once. Sequenced sample: blood. These receptors were obtained from a man aged 35-49 years in good health. Each CDR3 is given with its conserved first and last residue. Expanded clones get a size class; other rows say once, few or many, or leave the size out.

V: TRBV4-1
J: TRBJ2-6
size: few
CDR3: CASSQKGTGGSSGANVLTF

V: TRBV20-1
J: TRBJ2-1
size: NA
CDR3: CSASIDGGAGEQFF

V: TRBV5-1
J: TRBJ2-5
size: NA
CDR3: CASSFLNPGQGKPQYF

V: TRBV4-1
J: TRBJ2-1
size: NA
CDR3: CASSQEVAVYNEQFF

V: TRBV2
J: TRBJ1-2
size: NA
CDR3: CASRPFRTGYGYTF

V: TRBV3-1
J: TRBJ2-3
size: NA
CDR3: CASSQEPGTGFTDTQYF

V: TRBV11-2
J: TRBJ2-1
size: few
CDR3: CASSSNAGLVNEQFF

V: TRBV15
J: TRBJ2-7
size: NA
CDR3: CATSRKGQEYEQYF

V: TRBV18
J: TRBJ1-5
size: NA
CDR3: CASSSRGRNQPQHF

V: TRBV20-1
J: TRBJ1-5
size: NA
CDR3: CSARDGGSPQPQHF

V: TRBV5-1
J: TRBJ1-2
size: NA
CDR3: CASSPDGLYGYTF

V: TRBV5-1
J: TRBJ2-5
size: few
CDR3: CASSFLGLAGEETQYF

V: TRBV7-3
J: TRBJ2-5
size: NA
CDR3: CASSPTTSVRETQYF

V: TRBV5-1
J: TRBJ1-1
size: NA
CDR3: CASSYGADTEAFF

V: TRBV28
J: TRBJ1-1
size: NA
CDR3: CASSGQFYQNTEAFF

V: TRBV4-1
J: TRBJ1-1
size: few
CDR3: CASSQVGQGPEAFF

V: TRBV7-2
J: TRBJ2-1
size: NA
CDR3: CASSQRAGTQYNEQFF

V: TRBV20-1
J: TRBJ2-3
size: NA
CDR3: CSASTLYADTQYF

V: TRBV28
J: TRBJ2-7
size: few
CDR3: CASSPSGDPPGEQYF

V: TRBV20-1
J: TRBJ2-3
size: NA
CDR3: CSARVFQPGIGAQYF

V: TRBV7-2
J: NA
size: few
CDR3: CASSLTTSGSYEQYF

V: TRBV6-6
J: TRBJ2-3
size: NA
CDR3: CASSYRDLKGTDTQYF

V: TRBV28
J: TRBJ1-1
size: few
CDR3: CASSPLNGPNTEAFF

V: TRBV20-1
J: TRBJ1-6
size: NA
CDR3: CSAGPDGGNSPLHF

V: TRBV10-2
J: TRBJ2-7
size: NA
CDR3: CASSGGWAYEQYF

V: TRBV7-2
J: TRBJ1-6
size: NA
CDR3: CASSLSLRGRQGNSPLHF

V: TRBV6-5
J: TRBJ2-5
size: NA
CDR3: CASSWTEQETQYF

V: TRBV4-2
J: TRBJ2-7
size: few
CDR3: CASSQDTGIRYEQYF

V: TRBV6-5
J: TRBJ2-7
size: many
CDR3: CASSYEAGGSYEQYF

V: TRBV6-5
J: NA
size: few
CDR3: CATSLFGGRNIETQYF

V: TRBV6-5
J: TRBJ2-1
size: NA
CDR3: CASSSVGPNEQFF

V: TRBV7-9
J: TRBJ1-4
size: NA
CDR3: CASSFQGRGEKLFF

V: TRBV24-1
J: TRBJ2-5
size: NA
CDR3: CATSDLVYEQYF

V: TRBV5-1
J: TRBJ1-4
size: NA
CDR3: CASSLSGSDEKLFF

V: TRBV10-3
J: TRBJ2-6
size: few
CDR3: CAISESFLNTIRPGANVLTF

V: TRBV7-2
J: TRBJ2-5
size: NA
CDR3: CASSLAQTQYF

V: TRBV7-3
J: NA
size: NA
CDR3: CASQPHLGRMTTYEQYF

V: TRBV27
J: TRBJ2-1
size: NA
CDR3: CASASGTGGNNEQFF

V: TRBV2
J: TRBJ2-1
size: NA
CDR3: CASSGGAGDVEQFF

V: TRBV15
J: TRBJ2-3
size: few
CDR3: CATSWDSNTDTQYF

V: TRBV21-1
J: TRBJ2-1
size: NA
CDR3: CASNNQDEQFF

V: TRBV6-6
J: TRBJ2-7
size: NA
CDR3: CASSYASGGSYEQYF

V: TRBV7-2
J: TRBJ1-5
size: NA
CDR3: CASSLGQGMNQPQHF

V: TRBV7-3
J: TRBJ2-3
size: NA
CDR3: CASSLTTSEWDTQYF

V: TRBV7-2
J: TRBJ2-1
size: NA
CDR3: CASTAAYNEQFF

V: TRBV21-1
J: TRBJ2-7
size: NA
CDR3: CASSKSGTGGYEQYF

V: TRBV7-3
J: TRBJ2-3
size: NA
CDR3: CASSEGWRGDTQYF

V: TRBV12-3/TRBV12-4
J: TRBJ2-3
size: once
CDR3: CASSQASQSTDTQYF

V: TRBV7-2
J: TRBJ1-2
size: few
CDR3: CASSCPAGGRLGGYTF

V: TRBV9
J: TRBJ1-4
size: NA
CDR3: CASSLTGTENEKLFF

V: TRBV20-1
J: TRBJ2-7
size: NA
CDR3: CSARSPGSAYEQYF

V: TRBV29-1
J: TRBJ1-2
size: NA
CDR3: CSVEETRDGYTF

V: TRBV25-1
J: TRBJ1-1
size: NA
CDR3: CASGGTRTGGAFF